This T cell receptor (beta chain) was captured in a study of blood T cell repertoires in COVID-19. Study-wide context: Samples taken during acute and convalescent COVID-19 were collected in the United States, Italy and Spain. T cells, B-cell-depleted T cells, or PBMCs provided the cDNA or gDNA that served as material.

Germline-derived CDR1 and CDR2 are MGHRA and YSYEKL. This CDR3 contains 17 residues. The J segment lost 5 bases and the V segment lost 4 bases, leaving 14 bases of the junction unmatched. Original analysis: Estimation of nucleated cell counts relied on the amplification of reference gene primers. Produced via immunoSEQ multiplex PCR; TCRdb's table is partial and in-frame only. That table furnishes V, J and clone size, whereas the DNA furnished D and trimming. The table includes about 240,000 clones, roughly four fifths detected once. Sequenced sample: peripheral blood. The genes are TRBV4-1 and TRBJ2-1; 7 bases map to TRBD1. The sequence came from a woman aged 55-75 years with active or convalescent COVID-19. CDR3 sequence: CASSLQEGAFTNNEQFF. CDR3 DNA sequence: TGCGCCAGCAGCCTCCAAGAGGGGGCATTCACTAACAATGAGCAGTTCTTC.